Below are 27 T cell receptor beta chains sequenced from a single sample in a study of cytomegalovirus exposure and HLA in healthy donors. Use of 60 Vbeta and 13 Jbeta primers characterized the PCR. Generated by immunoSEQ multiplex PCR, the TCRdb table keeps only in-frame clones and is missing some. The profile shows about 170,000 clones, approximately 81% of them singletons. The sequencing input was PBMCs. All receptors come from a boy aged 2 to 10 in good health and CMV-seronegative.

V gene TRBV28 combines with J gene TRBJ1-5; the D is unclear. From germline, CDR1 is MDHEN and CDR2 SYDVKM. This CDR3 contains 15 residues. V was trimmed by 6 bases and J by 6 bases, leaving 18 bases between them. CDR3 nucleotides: TGTGCCAGCAGCTCCGCGGGTCAGGCTCCTCAGCCCCAGCATTTT. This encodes CASSSAGQAPQPQHF.

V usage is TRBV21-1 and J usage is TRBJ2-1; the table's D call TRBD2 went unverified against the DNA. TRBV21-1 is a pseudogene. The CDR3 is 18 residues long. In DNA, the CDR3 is TGTGCCAGCAGCCGTAAAATACAGGGGACTAGCGGGAGGGCCGGGCAGTTCTTC. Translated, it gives CASSRKIQGTSGRAGQFF.

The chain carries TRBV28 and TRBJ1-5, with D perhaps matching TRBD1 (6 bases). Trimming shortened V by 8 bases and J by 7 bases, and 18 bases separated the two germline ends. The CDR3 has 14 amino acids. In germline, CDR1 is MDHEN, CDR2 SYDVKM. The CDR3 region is CASVPQGKGQPQHF. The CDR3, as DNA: TGTGCCAGCGTCCCCCAGGGGAAGGGCCAGCCCCAGCATTTT.

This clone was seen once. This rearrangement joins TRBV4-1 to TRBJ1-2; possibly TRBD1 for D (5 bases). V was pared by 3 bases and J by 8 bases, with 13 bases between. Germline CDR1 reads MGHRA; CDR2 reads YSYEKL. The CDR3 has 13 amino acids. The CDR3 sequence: CASSHNGGTGYTF. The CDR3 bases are TGCGCCAGCAGCCACAATGGAGGGACGGGCTACACCTTC.

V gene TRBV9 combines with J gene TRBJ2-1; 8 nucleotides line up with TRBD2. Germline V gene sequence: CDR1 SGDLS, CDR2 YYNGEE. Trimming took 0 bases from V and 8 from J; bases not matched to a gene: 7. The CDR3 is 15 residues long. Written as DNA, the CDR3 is TGTGCCAGCAGCGTAGCCAGCGGGAGTCGGCATGAGCAGTTCTTC. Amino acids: CASSVASGSRHEQFF. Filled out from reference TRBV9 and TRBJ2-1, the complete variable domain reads DSGVTQTPKHLITATGQRVTLRCSPRSGDLSVYWYQQSLDQGLQFLIQYYNGEERAKGNILERFSAQQFPDLHSELNLSSLELGDSALYFCASSVASGSRHEQFFGPGTRLTVL.

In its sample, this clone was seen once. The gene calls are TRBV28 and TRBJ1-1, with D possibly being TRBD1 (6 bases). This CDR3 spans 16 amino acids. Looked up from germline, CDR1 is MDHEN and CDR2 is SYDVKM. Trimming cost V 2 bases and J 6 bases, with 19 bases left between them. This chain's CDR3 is CASSLTGRSKPAEAFF. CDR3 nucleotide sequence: TGTGCCAGCAGTTTAACAGGGAGAAGCAAACCCGCTGAAGCTTTCTTT.

CDR3 nucleotide sequence: TGTGCCAGTAGTATAGGGCCGGGTCAGAGCCCCTACAATGAGCAGTTCTTC. It codes for CASSIGPGQSPYNEQFF. The rearrangement links TRBV19 to TRBJ2-1, with D unresolved. The germline V and J ends were trimmed by 1 base and 2 bases, with 15 bases remaining between them. Per the germline V gene, CDR1 is LNHDA and CDR2 is SQIVND (reference sequence). This CDR3 region has 17 residues.

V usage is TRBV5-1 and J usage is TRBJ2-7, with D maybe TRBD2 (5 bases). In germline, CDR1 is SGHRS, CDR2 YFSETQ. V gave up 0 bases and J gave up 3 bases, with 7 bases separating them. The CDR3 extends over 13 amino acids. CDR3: CASSLALGYEQYF. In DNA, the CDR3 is TGCGCCAGCAGCTTGGCACTAGGCTACGAGCAGTACTTC.

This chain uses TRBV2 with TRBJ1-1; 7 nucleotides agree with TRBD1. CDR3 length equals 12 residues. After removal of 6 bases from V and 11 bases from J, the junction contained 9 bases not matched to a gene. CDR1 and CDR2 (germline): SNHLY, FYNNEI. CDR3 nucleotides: TGTGCCAGCAGCGGGGACAGACGAAGGGCTTTCTTT. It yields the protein CASSGDRRRAFF.

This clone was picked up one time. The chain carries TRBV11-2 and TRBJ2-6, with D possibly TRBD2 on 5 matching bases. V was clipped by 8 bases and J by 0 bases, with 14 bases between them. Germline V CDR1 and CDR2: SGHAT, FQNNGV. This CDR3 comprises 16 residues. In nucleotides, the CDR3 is TGTGCCAGCTACACTCCGGGGAGCTCTGGGGCCAACGTCCTGACTTTC. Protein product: CASYTPGSSGANVLTF.

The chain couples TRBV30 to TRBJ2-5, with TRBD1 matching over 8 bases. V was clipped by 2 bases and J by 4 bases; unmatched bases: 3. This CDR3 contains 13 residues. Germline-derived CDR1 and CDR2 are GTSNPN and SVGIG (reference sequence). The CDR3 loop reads CAWSIQGGETQYF. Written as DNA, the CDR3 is TGTGCCTGGAGTATACAGGGGGGAGAGACCCAGTACTTC. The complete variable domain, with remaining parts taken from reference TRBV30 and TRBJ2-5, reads SQTIHQWPATLVQPVGSPLSLECTVEGTSNPNLYWYRQAAGRGLQLLFYSVGIGQISSEVPQNLSASRPQDRQFILSSKKLLLSDSGFYLCAWSIQGGETQYFGPGTRLLVL.

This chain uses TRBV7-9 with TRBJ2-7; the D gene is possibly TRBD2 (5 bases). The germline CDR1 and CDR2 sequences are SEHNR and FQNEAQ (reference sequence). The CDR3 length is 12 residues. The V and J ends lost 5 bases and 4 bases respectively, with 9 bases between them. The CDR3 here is CASSRDHYEQYV. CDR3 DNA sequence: TGTGCCAGCAGCCGGGATCATTACGAGCAGTACGTC.

This CDR3 reads CASSIDRRVPYTF. The CDR3 region has the DNA TGTGCCAGTAGTATAGATCGTCGAGTGCCCTACACCTTC. V and J are TRBV19 and TRBJ1-2; D gene ambiguous. Trimming cost V 0 bases and J 10 bases, with 12 bases left between them. In germline, CDR1 is LNHDA, CDR2 SQIVND (reference sequence). This CDR3 is 13 amino acids long.

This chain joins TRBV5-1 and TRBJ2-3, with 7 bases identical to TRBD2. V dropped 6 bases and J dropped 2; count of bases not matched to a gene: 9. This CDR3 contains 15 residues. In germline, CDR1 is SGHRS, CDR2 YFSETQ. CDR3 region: CASNFGTTNTDTQYF. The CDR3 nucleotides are TGCGCCAGCAACTTCGGGACTACGAACACAGATACGCAGTATTTT.

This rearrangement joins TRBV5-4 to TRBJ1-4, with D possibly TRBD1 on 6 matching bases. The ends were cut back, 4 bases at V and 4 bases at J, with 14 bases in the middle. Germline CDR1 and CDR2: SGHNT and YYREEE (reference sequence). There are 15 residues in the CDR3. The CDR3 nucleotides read TGTGCCAGCAGCCTGGAGGGAGGGGGTAATGAAAAACTGTTTTTT. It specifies CASSLEGGGNEKLFF. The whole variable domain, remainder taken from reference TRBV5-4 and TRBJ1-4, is ETGVTQSPTHLIKTRGQQVTLRCSSQSGHNTVSWYQQALGQGPQFIFQYYREEENGRGNFPPRFSGLQFPNYSSELNVNALELDDSALYLCASSLEGGGNEKLFFGSGTQLSVL.

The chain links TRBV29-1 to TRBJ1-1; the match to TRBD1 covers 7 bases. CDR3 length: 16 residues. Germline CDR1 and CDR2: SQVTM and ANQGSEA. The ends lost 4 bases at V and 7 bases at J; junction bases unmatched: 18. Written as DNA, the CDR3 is TGCAGCGTTGTTTTTTGGGGTGACAGGGTACGGATTGAAGCTTTCTTT. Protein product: CSVVFWGDRVRIEAFF.

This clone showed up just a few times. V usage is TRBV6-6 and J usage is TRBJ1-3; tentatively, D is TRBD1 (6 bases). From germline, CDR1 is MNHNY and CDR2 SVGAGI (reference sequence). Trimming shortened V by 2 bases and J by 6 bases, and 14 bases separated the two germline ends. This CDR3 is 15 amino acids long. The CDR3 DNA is TGTGCCAGCAGTTACATCCTCAGGGGAGAAAACACCATATATTTT. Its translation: CASSYILRGENTIYF.

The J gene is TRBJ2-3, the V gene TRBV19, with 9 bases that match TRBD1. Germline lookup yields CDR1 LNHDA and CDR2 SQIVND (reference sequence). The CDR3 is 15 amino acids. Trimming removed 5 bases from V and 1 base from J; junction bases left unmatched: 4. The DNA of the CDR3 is TGTGCCAGTAGTTCCCGGGACAGGGGCACAGATACGCAGTATTTT. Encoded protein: CASSSRDRGTDTQYF. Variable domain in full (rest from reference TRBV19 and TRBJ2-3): DGGITQSPKYLFRKEGQNVTLSCEQNLNHDAMYWYRQDPGQGLRLIYYSQIVNDFQKGDIAEGYSVSREKKESFPLTVTSAQKNPTAFYLCASSSRDRGTDTQYFGPGTRLTVL.

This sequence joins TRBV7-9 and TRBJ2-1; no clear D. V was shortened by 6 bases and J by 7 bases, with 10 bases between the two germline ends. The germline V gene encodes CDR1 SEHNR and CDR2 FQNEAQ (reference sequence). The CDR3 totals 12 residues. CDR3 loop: CASRVLRNEQFF. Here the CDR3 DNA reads TGTGCCAGCAGGGTCCTTAGAAATGAGCAGTTCTTC.

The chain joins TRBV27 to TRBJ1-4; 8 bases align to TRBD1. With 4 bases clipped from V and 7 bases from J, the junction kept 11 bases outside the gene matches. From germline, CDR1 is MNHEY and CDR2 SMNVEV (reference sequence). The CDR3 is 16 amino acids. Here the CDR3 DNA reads TGTGCCAGCAGTTCCCAGGGGGCGCCTTGGGGTGAAAAACTGTTTTTT. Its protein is CASSSQGAPWGEKLFF.

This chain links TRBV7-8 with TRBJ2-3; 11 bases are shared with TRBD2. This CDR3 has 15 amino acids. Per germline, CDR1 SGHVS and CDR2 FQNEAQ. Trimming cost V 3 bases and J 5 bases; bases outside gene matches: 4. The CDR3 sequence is CASSFSGRAKDTQYF. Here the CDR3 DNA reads TGTGCCAGCAGCTTTAGCGGGAGGGCCAAAGATACGCAGTATTTT.

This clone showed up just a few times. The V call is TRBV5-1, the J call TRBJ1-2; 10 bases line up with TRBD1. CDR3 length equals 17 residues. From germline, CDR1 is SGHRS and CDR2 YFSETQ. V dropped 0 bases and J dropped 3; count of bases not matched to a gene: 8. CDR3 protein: CASSLGIRDRGDYGYTF. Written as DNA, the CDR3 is TGCGCCAGCAGCTTGGGGATCCGGGACAGGGGCGACTATGGCTACACCTTC.

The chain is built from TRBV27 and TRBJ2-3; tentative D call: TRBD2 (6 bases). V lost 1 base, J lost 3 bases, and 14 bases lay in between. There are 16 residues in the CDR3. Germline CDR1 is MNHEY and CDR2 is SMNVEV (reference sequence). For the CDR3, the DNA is TGTGCCAGCAGTTTATTTGTGGGAGGAAGGACAGATACGCAGTATTTT. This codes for CASSLFVGGRTDTQYF.

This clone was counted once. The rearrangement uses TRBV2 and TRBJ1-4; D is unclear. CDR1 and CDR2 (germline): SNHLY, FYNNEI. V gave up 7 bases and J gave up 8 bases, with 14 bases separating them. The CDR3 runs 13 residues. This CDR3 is CASIEDHGEKLFF. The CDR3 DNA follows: TGTGCCAGCATCGAGGATCATGGGGAAAAACTGTTTTTT. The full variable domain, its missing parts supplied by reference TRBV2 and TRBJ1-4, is EPEVTQTPSHQVTQMGQEVILRCVPISNHLYFYWYRQILGQKVEFLVSFYNNEISEKSEIFDDQFSVERPDGSNFTLKIRSTKLEDSAMYFCASIEDHGEKLFFGSGTQLSVL.

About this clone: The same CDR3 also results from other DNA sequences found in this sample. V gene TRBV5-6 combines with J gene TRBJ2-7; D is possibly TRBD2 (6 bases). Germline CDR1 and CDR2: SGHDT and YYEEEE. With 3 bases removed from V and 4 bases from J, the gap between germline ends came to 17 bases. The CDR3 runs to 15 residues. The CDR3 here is CASSWGWTGDYEQYV. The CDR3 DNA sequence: TGTGCCAGCAGCTGGGGGTGGACGGGAGATTACGAGCAGTACGTC.

The CDR3 loop is CASSEALAGVGTQYF. The CDR3 nucleotides are TGTGCCAGCAGTGAAGCACTAGCGGGCGTAGGGACCCAGTACTTC. The V call is TRBV2, the J call TRBJ2-5; TRBD2 matches at 9 bases. V shed 0 bases and J 7 bases; nucleotides not matched to a gene: 6. The CDR3 covers 15 residues. In germline, CDR1 is SNHLY, CDR2 FYNNEI.

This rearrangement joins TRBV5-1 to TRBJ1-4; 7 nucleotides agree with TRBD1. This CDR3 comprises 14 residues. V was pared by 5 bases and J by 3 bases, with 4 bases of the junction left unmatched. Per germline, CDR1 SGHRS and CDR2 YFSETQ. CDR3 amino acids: CASSLQGSNEKLFF. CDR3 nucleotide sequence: TGCGCCAGCAGTTTACAGGGGTCTAATGAAAAACTGTTTTTT.